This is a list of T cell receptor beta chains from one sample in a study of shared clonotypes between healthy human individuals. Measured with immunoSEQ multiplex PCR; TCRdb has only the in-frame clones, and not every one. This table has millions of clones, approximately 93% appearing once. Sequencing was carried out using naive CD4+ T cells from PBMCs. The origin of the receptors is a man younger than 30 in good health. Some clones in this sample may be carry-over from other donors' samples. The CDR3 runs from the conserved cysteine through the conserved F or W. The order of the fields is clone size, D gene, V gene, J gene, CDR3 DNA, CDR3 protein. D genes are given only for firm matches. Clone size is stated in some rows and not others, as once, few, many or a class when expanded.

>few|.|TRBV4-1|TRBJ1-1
TGCGCCAGCAGCCAAGATTACCTGATGGAAGCTTTCTTT
CASSQDYLMEAFF
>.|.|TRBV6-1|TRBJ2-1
TGTGCCAGGGGCGGGGCGGGCAATGAGCAGTTCTTC
CARGGAGNEQFF
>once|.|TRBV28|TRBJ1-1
TGTGCCAGCAGTCAACGGGGGGGCTGGAGCACTGAAGCTTTCTTT
CASSQRGGWSTEAFF
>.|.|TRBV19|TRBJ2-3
TGTGCCAGTAGTCCGACAGGTACCCCAGATACGCAGTATTTT
CASSPTGTPDTQYF
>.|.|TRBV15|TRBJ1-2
TGTGCCACCAGCAGAGATAGAGGGTCTGGGAGCAACTATGGCTACACCTTC
CATSRDRGSGSNYGYTF
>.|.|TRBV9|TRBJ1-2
TGTGCCAGCAGCGAAGACGGGTACTATGGCTACACCTTC
CASSEDGYYGYTF
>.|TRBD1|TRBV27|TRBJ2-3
TGTGCCAGCAGTACTAAAACAGGGGCCGACACAGATACGCAGTATTTT
CASSTKTGADTDTQYF
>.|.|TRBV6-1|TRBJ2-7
TGTGCCAGCAGTGAAGTTCAGCGGAGCCTGTACTTC
CASSEVQRSLYF
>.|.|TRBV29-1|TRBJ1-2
TGCAGCGTTGAAAGTTCCAGATACTATGGCTACACCTTC
CSVESSRYYGYTF
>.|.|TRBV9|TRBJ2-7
TGTGCCAGCAGCGATAGCCTCTCCTACGAGCAGTACTTC
CASSDSLSYEQYF
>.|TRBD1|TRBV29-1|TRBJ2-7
TGCAGCGCTGGACAGGACTACGAGCAGTACTTC
CSAGQDYEQYF
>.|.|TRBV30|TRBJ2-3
TGTGCCTGGAGTGCGGGGGTCACAGATACGCAGTATTTT
CAWSAGVTDTQYF
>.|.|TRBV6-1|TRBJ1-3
TGTGCCAGCAGTGAATACGGGGTCGGCCCTGGAAACACCATATATTTT
CASSEYGVGPGNTIYF
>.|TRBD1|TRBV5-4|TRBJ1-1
TGTGCCACCGATAAAAACGGACAGGGGGCCACCGGCGCTTTCTTT
CATDKNGQGATGAFF
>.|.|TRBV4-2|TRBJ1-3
TGTGCCAGCAGCCAAGATGATGGGGCGGGATACTCTGGAAACACCATATATTTT
CASSQDDGAGYSGNTIYF